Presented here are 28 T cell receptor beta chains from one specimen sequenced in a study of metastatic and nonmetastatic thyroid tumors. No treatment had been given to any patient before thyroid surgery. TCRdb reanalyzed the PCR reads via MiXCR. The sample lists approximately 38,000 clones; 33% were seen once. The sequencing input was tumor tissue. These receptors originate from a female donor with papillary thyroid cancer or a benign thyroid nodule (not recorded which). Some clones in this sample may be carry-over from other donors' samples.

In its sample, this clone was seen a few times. CDR3 sequence: CASSERGDYEQYF. The CDR3 coding sequence is TGTGCCAGCAGTGAAAGAGGGGACTACGAGCAGTACTTC. This sequence joins TRBV6-1 and TRBJ2-7, with D perhaps matching TRBD1 or TRBD2 (5 bases each). With 2 bases removed from V and 3 bases from J, the gap between germline ends came to 8 bases. The CDR3 sequence is 13 residues long. CDR1 and CDR2 from the germline V gene are MNHNS and SASEGT.

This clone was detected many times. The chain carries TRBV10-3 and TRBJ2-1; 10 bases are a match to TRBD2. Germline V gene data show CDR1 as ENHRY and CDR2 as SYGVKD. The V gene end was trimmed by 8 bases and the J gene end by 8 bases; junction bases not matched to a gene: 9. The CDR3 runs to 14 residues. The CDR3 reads CAIGSETSGDEQFF. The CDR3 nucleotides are TGTGCCATCGGTTCGGAAACTAGCGGGGATGAGCAGTTCTTC.

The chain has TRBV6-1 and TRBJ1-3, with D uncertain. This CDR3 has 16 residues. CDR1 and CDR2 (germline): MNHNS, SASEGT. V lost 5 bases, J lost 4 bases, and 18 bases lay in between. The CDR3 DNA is TGTGCCAGCAGTCCATGGACTTCCACGAGGGGAAACACCATATATTTT. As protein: CASSPWTSTRGNTIYF.

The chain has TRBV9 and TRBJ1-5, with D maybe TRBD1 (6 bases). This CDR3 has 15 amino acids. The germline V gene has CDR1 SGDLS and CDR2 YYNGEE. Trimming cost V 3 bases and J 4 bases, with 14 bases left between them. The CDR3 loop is CASSETGSSNQPQHF. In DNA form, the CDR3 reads TGTGCCAGCAGCGAAACAGGGTCGAGTAATCAGCCCCAGCATTTT.

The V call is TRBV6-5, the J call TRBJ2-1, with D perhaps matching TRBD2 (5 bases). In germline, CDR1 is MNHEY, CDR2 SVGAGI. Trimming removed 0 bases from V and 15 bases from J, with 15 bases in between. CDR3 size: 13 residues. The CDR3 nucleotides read TGTGCCAGCAGTTACTCGGAGTCCGAGAGGGCGTTCTTC. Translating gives CASSYSESERAFF.

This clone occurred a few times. The CDR3 DNA sequence: TGTGCCACCGGGCGGGACAGGGTATTCCACGAGCAGTACTTC. Encoded protein: CATGRDRVFHEQYF. The chain has TRBV24-1 and TRBJ2-7, with TRBD1 matching over 9 bases. The V segment lost 9 bases and the J segment 5 bases; nucleotides outside the gene matches: 10. The CDR3 totals 14 residues. Germline V CDR1 and CDR2: KGHDR, SFDVKD.

CDR3: CASSYSTDLAGYTF. The CDR3 DNA follows: TGTGCCAGCAGTTACTCGACAGATCTAGCTGGCTACACCTTC. V gene TRBV6-2 or TRBV6-3 combines with J gene TRBJ1-2; D perhaps matches TRBD1 (5 bases). In germline, CDR1 is MNHEY, CDR2 SVGEGT. V was clipped by 0 bases and J by 7 bases, with 12 bases between them. The CDR3 is 14 amino acids.

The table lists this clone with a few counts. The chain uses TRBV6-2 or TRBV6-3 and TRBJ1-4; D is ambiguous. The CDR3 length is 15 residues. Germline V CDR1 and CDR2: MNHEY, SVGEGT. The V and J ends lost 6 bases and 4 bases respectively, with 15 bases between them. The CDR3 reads CASSPPIGYNEKLFF. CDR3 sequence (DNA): TGTGCCAGCAGCCCACCGATCGGGTATAATGAAAAACTGTTTTTT.

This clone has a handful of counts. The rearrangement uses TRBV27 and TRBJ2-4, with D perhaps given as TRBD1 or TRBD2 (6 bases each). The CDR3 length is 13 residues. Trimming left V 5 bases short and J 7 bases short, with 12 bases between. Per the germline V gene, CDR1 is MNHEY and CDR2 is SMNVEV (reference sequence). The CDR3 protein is CASSEGGGNIQYF. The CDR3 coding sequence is TGTGCCAGCAGTGAGGGGGGCGGGAACATTCAGTACTTC.

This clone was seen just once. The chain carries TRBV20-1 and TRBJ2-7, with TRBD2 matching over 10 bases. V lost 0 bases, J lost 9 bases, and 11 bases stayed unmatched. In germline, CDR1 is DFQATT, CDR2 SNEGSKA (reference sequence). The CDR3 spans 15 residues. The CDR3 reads CSARDLPSGGSRQYF. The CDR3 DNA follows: TGCAGTGCTAGAGACCTCCCTAGCGGGGGTTCAAGGCAGTACTTC.

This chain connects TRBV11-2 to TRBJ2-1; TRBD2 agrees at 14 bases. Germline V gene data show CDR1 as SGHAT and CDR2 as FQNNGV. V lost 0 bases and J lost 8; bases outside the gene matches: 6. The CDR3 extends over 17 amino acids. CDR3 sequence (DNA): TGTGCCAGCAGCTTAGAGGGGGGACTAGCGGGAGAGTATGAGCAGTTCTTC. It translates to CASSLEGGLAGEYEQFF. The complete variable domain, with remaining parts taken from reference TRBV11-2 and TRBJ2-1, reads EAGVAQSPRYKIIEKRQSVAFWCNPISGHATLYWYQQILGQGPKLLIQFQNNGVVDDSQLPKDRFSAERLKGVDSTLKIQPAKLEDSAVYLCASSLEGGLAGEYEQFFGPGTRLTVL.

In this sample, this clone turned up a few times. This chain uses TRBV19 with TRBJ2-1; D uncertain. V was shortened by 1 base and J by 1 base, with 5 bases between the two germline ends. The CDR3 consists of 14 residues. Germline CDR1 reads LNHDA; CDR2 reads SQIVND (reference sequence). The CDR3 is CASSIVGSYNEQFF. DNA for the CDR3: TGTGCCAGTAGTATAGTAGGGTCCTACAATGAGCAGTTCTTC.

CDR3 DNA: TGTGCCAGCAGCTTATTTCAGGGGGCGGTGACTGAAGCTTTCTTT. Translation: CASSLFQGAVTEAFF. The chain uses TRBV11-3 and TRBJ1-1; TRBD1 aligns across 8 bases. J lost 5 bases, V lost 2 bases, and 7 bases had no gene match. Germline lookup yields CDR1 SGHNT and CDR2 YENEEA. The CDR3 has 15 amino acids.

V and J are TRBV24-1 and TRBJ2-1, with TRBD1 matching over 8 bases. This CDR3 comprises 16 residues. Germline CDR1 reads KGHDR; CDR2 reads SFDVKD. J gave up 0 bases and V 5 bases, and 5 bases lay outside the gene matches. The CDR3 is CATSGGTGSSYNEQFF. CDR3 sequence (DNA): TGTGCCACCAGTGGGGGGACAGGCAGCTCCTACAATGAGCAGTTCTTC.

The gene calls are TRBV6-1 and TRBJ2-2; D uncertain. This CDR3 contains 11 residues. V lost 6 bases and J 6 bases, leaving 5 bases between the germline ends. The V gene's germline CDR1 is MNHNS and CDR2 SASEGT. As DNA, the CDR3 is TGTGCCAGCAGACAATCCGGGGAGCTGTTTTTT. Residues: CASRQSGELFF.

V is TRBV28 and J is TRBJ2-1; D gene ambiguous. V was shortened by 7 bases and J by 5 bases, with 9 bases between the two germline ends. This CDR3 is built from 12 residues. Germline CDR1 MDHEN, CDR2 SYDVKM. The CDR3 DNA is TGTGCCAGCACCGAATGGAACAATGAGCAGTTCTTC. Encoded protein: CASTEWNNEQFF.

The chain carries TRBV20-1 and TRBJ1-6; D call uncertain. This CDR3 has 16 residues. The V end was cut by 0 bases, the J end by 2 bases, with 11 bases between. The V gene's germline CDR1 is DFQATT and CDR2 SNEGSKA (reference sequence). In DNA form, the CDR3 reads TGCAGTGCTAGAGATGGGTCGCAGCCCTATAATTCACCCCTCCACTTT. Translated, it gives CSARDGSQPYNSPLHF.

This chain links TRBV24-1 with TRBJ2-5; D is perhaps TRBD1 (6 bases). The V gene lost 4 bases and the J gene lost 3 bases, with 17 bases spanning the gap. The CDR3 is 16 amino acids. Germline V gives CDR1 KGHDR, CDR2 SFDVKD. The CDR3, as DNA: TGTGCCACCAGTGACCCCCCCGGGACAACAAAAGAGACCCAGTACTTC. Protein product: CATSDPPGTTKETQYF.

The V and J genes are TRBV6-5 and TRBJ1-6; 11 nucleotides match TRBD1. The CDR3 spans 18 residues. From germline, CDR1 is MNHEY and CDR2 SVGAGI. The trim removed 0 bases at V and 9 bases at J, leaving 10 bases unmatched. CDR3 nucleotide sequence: TGTGCCAGCAGTTACTCGATAGCGCCGGGACAGGGGGGTTCACCCCTCCACTTT. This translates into CASSYSIAPGQGGSPLHF.

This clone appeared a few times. The DNA of the CDR3 is TGTGCCAGCAGTATACTAGGGAGGACCGGGGAGCTGTTTTTT. It translates to CASSILGRTGELFF. The chain uses TRBV28 and TRBJ2-2; tentatively, D is TRBD2 (6 bases). CDR1 is MDHEN and CDR2 is SYDVKM in the germline V gene. The CDR3 has 14 amino acids. The germline V and J ends were trimmed by 5 bases and 5 bases, with 12 bases remaining between them.

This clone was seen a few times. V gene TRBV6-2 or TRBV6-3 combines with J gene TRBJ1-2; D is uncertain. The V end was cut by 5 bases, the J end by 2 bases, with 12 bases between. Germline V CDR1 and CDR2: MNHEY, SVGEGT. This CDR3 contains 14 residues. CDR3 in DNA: TGTGCCAGCAGTCCTTTCGGGGTGAACTATGGCTACACCTTC. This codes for CASSPFGVNYGYTF.

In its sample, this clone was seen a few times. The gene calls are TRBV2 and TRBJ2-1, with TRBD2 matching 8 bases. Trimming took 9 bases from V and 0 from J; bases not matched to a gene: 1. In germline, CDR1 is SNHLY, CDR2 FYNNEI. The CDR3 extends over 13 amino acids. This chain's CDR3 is CARSGSSYNEQFF. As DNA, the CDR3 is TGTGCCAGAAGCGGGAGCTCCTACAATGAGCAGTTCTTC.

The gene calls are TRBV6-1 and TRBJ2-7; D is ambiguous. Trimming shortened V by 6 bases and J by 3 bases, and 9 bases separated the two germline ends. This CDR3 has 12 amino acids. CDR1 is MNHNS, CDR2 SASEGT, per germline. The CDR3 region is CASRSGYYEQYF. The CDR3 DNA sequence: TGTGCCAGCAGAAGTGGATACTACGAGCAGTACTTC.

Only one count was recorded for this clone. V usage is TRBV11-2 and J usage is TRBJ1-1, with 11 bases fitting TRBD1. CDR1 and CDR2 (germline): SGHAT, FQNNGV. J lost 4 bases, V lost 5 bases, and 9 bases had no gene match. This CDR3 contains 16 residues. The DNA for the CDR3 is TGTGCCAGCAGCCTCGAATGGGGGACAGGGGGCACTGAAGCTTTCTTT. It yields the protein CASSLEWGTGGTEAFF.

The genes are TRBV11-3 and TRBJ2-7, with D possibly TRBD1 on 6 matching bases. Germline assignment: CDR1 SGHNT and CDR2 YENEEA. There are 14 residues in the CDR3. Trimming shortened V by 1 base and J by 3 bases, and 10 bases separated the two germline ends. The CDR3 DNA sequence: TGTGCCAGCAGCTTAGTATCAGGGGACTACGAGCAGTACTTC. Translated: CASSLVSGDYEQYF. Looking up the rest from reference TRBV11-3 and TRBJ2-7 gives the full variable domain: EAGVVQSPRYKIIEKKQPVAFWCNPISGHNTLYWYLQNLGQGPELLIRYENEEAVDDSQLPKDRFSAERLKGVDSTLKIQPAELGDSAVYLCASSLVSGDYEQYFGPGTRLTVT.

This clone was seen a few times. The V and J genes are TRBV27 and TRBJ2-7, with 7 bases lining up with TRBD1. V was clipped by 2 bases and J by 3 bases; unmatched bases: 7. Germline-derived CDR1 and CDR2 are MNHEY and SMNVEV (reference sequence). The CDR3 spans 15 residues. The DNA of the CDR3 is TGTGCCAGCAGTTTAGACGGGACAGAGCGCTACGAGCAGTACTTC. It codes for CASSLDGTERYEQYF.

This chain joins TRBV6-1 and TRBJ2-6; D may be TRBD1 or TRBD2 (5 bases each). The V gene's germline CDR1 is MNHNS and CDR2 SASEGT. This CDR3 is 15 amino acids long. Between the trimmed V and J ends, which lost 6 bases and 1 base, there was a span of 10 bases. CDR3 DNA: TGTGCCAGCAGCAAAGAGGGGTCTGGGGCCAACGTCCTGACTTTC. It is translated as CASSKEGSGANVLTF.

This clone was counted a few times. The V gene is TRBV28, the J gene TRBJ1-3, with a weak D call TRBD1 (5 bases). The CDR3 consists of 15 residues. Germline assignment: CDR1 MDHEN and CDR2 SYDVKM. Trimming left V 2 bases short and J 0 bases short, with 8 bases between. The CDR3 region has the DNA TGTGCCAGCAGTTTAGGGGCTTACTCTGGAAACACCATATATTTT. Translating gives CASSLGAYSGNTIYF.